The 7 T cell receptor beta chains below all came from one sample that was sequenced in a study of cytomegalovirus exposure and HLA in healthy donors. Use of 60 Vbeta and 13 Jbeta primers characterized the PCR. This table comes from immunoSEQ multiplex PCR, and its TCRdb copy is limited to in-frame clones, with some not included. This sample has about 38,000 clones, with roughly 88% found just once. Material for sequencing was PBMCs. The receptors were gathered from a woman in her thirties or forties in good health and CMV-seropositive.

The J gene is TRBJ2-3, the V gene TRBV15, with TRBD2 matching over 8 bases. Germline-derived CDR1 and CDR2 are LNHNV and YYDKDF (reference sequence). This CDR3 region has 16 residues. With 0 bases clipped from V and 3 bases from J, the junction kept 5 bases outside the gene matches. The CDR3 DNA is TGTGCCACCAGCAGAGAAGGACTAGCAGTAACAGATACGCAGTATTTT. Its protein is CATSREGLAVTDTQYF.

V and J are TRBV2 and TRBJ1-1, with TRBD1 matching 9 bases. V was pared by 7 bases and J by 8 bases, with 2 bases of the junction left unmatched. The CDR3 runs to 11 residues. Looked up from germline, CDR1 is SNHLY and CDR2 is FYNNEI. CDR3 sequence: CASKGTGEAFF. CDR3 coding DNA: TGTGCCAGCAAGGGGACAGGGGAAGCTTTCTTT.

The rearrangement links TRBV11-2 to TRBJ2-5, with TRBD2 as a possible D gene (5 bases). Trimming took off 4 bases at V and 11 bases at J, with 20 bases between the two ends. The germline gives CDR1 SGHAT, CDR2 FQNNGV. The CDR3 has 14 amino acids. CDR3 in DNA: TGTGCCAGCAGCTCAGAGGACTGGAGTACGAAGCAGTACTTC. This translates into CASSSEDWSTKQYF.

This clone has a single count. The germline gene is not matched at one end of the junction; a read error may be the cause. This rearrangement joins TRBV7-9 to TRBJ2-7, with D possibly matching TRBD2 (6 bases). The length of the CDR3 is 12 residues. Germline V lookup: CDR1 SEHNR, CDR2 FQNEAQ (reference sequence). This CDR3 is CSSSSGAYEQYF. The CDR3 DNA reads TGTTCCAGCAGTTCGGGGGCCTACGAGCAGTACTTC.

This clone is classed as medium-sized (0.01 to 0.1%). This rearrangement joins TRBV19 to TRBJ2-1; maybe TRBD2 (5 bases). Trimming shortened V by 1 base and J by 4 bases, and 11 bases separated the two germline ends. In germline, CDR1 is LNHDA, CDR2 SQIVND (reference sequence). The CDR3 runs to 15 residues. DNA of the CDR3: TGTGCCAGTAGTATAGTAAGCGGACCGTACAATGAGCAGTTCTTC. Its protein is CASSIVSGPYNEQFF.

V usage is TRBV7-9 and J usage is TRBJ2-2, with 7 nucleotides matching TRBD2. Germline V gene lookup returns CDR1 SEHNR and CDR2 FQNEAQ (reference sequence). J lost 4 bases, V lost 4 bases, and 6 bases had no gene match. The CDR3 is 15 residues long. The CDR3 sequence: CASSSTGLRTGELFF. The CDR3 DNA reads as TGTGCCAGCAGCTCGACGGGACTACGCACCGGGGAGCTGTTTTTT. Using reference TRBV7-9 and TRBJ2-2 for the parts outside the CDR3, the full variable domain is DTGVSQNPRHKITKRGQNVTFRCDPISEHNRLYWYRQTLGQGPEFLTYFQNEAQLEKSRLLSDRFSAERPKGSFSTLEIQRTEQGDSAMYLCASSSTGLRTGELFFGEGSRLTVL.

This rearrangement joins TRBV5-1 to TRBJ2-1, with TRBD2 identical over 8 bases. CDR1 is SGHRS, CDR2 YFSETQ, per germline. J lost 2 bases, V lost 3 bases, and 4 bases had no gene match. This CDR3 region has 15 residues. The CDR3 here is CASSSVGGAYNEQFF. DNA of the CDR3: TGCGCCAGCAGCTCGGTCGGGGGGGCCTACAATGAGCAGTTCTTC.